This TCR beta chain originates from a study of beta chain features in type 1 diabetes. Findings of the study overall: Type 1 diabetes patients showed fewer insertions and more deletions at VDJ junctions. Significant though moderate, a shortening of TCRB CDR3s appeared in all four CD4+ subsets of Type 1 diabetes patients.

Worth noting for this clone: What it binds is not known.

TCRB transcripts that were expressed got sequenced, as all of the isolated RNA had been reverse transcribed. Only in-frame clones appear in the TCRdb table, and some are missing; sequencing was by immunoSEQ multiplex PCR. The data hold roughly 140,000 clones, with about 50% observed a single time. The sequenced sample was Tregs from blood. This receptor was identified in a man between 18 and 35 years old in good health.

The DNA for the CDR3 is TGTGCCAGCACTCGGGGGGGGGAGCAGTACTTC. Its protein product is CASTRGGEQYF. The chain joins TRBV6-5 to TRBJ2-7; 8 bases match TRBD2. Looked up from germline, CDR1 is MNHEY and CDR2 is SVGAGI. This CDR3 spans 11 amino acids. V shed 7 bases and J 7 bases; nucleotides not matched to a gene: 3.